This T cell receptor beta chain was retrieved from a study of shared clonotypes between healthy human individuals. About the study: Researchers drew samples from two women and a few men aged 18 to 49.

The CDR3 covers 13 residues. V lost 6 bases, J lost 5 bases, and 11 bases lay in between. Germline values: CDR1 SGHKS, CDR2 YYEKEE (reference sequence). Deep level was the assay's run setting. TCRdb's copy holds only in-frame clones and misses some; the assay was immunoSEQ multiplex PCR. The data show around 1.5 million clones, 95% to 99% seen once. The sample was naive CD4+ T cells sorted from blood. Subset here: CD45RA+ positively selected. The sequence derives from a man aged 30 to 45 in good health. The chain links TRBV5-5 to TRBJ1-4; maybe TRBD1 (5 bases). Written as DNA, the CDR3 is TGTGCCAGCAATCGACAGCCGAATGAAAAACTGTTTTTT. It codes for CASNRQPNEKLFF. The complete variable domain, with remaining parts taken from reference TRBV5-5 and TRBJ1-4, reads DAGVTQSPTHLIKTRGQQVTLRCSPISGHKSVSWYQQVLGQGPQFIFQYYEKEERGRGNFPDRFSARQFPNYSSELNVNALLLGDSALYLCASNRQPNEKLFFGSGTQLSVL.